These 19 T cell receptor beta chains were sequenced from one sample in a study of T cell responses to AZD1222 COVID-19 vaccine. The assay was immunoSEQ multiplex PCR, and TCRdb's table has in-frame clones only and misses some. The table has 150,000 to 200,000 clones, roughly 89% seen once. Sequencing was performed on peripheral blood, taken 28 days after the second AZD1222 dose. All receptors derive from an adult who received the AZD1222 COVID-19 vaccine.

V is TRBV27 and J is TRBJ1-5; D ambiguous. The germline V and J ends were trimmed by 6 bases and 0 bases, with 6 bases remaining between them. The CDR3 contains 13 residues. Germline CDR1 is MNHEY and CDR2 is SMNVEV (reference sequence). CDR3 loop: CASSTYSNQPQHF. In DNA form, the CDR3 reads TGTGCCAGCAGCACATATAGCAATCAGCCCCAGCATTTT.

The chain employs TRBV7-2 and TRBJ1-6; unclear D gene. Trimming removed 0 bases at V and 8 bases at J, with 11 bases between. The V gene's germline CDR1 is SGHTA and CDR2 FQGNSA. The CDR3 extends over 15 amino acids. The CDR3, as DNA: TGTGCCAGCAGCTTAGCGTTCATTCGGTATTCACCCCTCCACTTT. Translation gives CASSLAFIRYSPLHF. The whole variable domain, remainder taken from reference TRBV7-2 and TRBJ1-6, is GAGVSQSPSNKVTEKGKDVELRCDPISGHTALYWYRQSLGQGLEFLIYFQGNSAPDKSGLPSDRFSAERTGGSVSTLTIQRTQQEDSAVYLCASSLAFIRYSPLHFGNGTRLTVT.

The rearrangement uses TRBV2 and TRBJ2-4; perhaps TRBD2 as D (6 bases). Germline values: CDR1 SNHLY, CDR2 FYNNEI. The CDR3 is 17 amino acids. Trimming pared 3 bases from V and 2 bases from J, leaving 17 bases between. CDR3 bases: TGTGCCAGCAGTGAGTGGCTAGCGACCTTGACCAAAAACATTCAGTACTTC. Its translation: CASSEWLATLTKNIQYF.

The CDR3 DNA is TGCGCCAGCAAGCTTCGGGGGCCCAGCACAGATACGCAGTATTTT. It codes for CASKLRGPSTDTQYF. The J gene is TRBJ2-3, the V gene TRBV5-1, with D perhaps matching TRBD1 or TRBD2 (6 bases each). Per the germline V gene, CDR1 is SGHRS and CDR2 is YFSETQ. This CDR3 has 15 amino acids. V was trimmed by 6 bases and J by 0 bases, leaving 14 bases between them.

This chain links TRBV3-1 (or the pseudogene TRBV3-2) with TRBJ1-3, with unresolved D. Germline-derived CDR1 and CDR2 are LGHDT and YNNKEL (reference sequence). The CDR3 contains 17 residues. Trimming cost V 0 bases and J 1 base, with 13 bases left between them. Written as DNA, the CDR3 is TGTGCCAGCAGCCAAGATTTTCACAAGCCATCTGGAAACACCATATATTTT. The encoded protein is CASSQDFHKPSGNTIYF.

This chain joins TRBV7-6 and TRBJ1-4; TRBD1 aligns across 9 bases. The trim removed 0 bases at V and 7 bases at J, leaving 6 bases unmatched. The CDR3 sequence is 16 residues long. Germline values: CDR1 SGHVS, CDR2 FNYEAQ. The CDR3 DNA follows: TGTGCCAGCAGCTTAGCCCCGGACAGGGGCACTGAAAAACTGTTTTTT. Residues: CASSLAPDRGTEKLFF.

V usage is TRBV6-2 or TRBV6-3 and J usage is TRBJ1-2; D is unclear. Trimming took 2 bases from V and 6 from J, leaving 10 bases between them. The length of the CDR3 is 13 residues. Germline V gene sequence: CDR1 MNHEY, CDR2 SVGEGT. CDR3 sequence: CASSYPVGDGYTF. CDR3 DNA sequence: TGTGCCAGCAGTTACCCAGTTGGGGATGGCTACACCTTC.

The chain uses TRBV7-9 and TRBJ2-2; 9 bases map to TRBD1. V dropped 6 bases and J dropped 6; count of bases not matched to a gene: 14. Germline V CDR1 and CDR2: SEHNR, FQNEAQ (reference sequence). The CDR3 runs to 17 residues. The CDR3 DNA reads TGTGCCAGCAGTACCCCCCCGGGACAGGGAAGTTCCGGGGAGCTGTTTTTT. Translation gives CASSTPPGQGSSGELFF.

The CDR3 DNA reads TGTGCCAGCAGCCAAGATAGCAGGGGGCAGATTTACGAGCAGTACTTC. Encoded protein: CASSQDSRGQIYEQYF. This rearrangement joins TRBV4-2 to TRBJ2-7; 8 bases are a match to TRBD1. This CDR3 region has 16 residues. Germline V gene lookup returns CDR1 LGHNA and CDR2 YNFKEQ. J was trimmed by 4 bases and V by 0 bases; bases with no gene match: 8.

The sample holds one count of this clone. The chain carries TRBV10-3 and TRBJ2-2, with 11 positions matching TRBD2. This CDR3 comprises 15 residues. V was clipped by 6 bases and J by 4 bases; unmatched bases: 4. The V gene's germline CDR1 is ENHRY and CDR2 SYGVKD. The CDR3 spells CAIRGTSGGTGELFF. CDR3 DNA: TGTGCCATCAGGGGGACTAGCGGAGGCACCGGGGAGCTGTTTTTT.

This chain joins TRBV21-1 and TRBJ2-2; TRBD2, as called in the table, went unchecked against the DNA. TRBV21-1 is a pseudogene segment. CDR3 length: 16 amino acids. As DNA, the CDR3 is TGTGCCAGCAGCAAAGAAGGACTAGCGGTTCTTCTGGCGGTGTTTTTT. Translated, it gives CASSKEGLAVLLAVFF.

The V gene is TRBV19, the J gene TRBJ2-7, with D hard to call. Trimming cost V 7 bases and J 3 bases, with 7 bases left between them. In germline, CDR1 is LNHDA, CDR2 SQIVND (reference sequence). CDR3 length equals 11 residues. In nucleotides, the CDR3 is TGTGCCAGTACCTCGGGCTACGAGCAGTACTTC. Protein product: CASTSGYEQYF. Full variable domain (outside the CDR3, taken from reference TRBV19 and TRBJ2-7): DGGITQSPKYLFRKEGQNVTLSCEQNLNHDAMYWYRQDPGQGLRLIYYSQIVNDFQKGDIAEGYSVSREKKESFPLTVTSAQKNPTAFYLCASTSGYEQYFGPGTRLTVT.

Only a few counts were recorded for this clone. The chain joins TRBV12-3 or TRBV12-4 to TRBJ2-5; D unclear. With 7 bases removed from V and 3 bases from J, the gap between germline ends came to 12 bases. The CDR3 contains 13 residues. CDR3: CASTPSGEETQYF. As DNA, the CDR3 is TGTGCCAGCACCCCCTCTGGCGAAGAGACCCAGTACTTC.

The CDR3 sequence is CASSPNPGTMRGSPLHF. The CDR3 region has the DNA TGTGCCAGCTCACCAAACCCCGGGACCATGAGGGGTTCACCCCTCCACTTT. The V and J genes are TRBV18 and TRBJ1-6; D possibly corresponds to TRBD1 (5 bases). Trimming pared 2 bases from V and 9 bases from J, leaving 20 bases between. Germline V CDR1 and CDR2: KGHSH, LQKENI. The CDR3 has 17 residues.

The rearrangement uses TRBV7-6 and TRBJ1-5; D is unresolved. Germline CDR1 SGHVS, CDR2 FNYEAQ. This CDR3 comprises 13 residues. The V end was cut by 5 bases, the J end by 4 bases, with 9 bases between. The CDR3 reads CASSKSLNQPQHF. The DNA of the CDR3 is TGTGCCAGCAGCAAATCATTAAATCAGCCCCAGCATTTT.

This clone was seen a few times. CDR3 in amino acids: CASSGHSLSGNSPLHF. CDR3 coding DNA: TGTGCCAGCAGCGGCCACTCCTTATCGGGCAATTCACCCCTCCACTTT. This chain uses TRBV7-2 with TRBJ1-6; D not certain. This CDR3 contains 16 residues. Germline V gene sequence: CDR1 SGHTA, CDR2 FQGNSA. Trimming took 5 bases from V and 7 from J, leaving 18 bases between them.

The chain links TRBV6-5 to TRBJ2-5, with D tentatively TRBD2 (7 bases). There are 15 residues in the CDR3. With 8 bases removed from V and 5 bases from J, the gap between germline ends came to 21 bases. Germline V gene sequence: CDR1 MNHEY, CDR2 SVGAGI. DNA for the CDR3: TGTGCCAGCTACTCGCAAGGGAGGGGGATTGAGACCCAGTACTTC. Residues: CASYSQGRGIETQYF.

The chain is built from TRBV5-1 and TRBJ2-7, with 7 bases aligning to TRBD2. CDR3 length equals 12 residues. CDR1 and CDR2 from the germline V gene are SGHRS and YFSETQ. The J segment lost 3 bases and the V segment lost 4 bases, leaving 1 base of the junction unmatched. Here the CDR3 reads CASSPGGYEQYF. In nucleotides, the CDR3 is TGCGCCAGCAGCCCGGGGGGCTACGAGCAGTACTTC.

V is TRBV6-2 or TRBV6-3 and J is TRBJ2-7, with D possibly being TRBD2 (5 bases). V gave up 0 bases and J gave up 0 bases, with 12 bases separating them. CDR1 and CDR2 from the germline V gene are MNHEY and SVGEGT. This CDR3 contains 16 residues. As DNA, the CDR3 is TGTGCCAGCAGTTACTCTGGAGGATGGGACTCCTACGAGCAGTACTTC. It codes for CASSYSGGWDSYEQYF.